This TCR beta chain was documented in a study of identical twins. The germline V gene encodes CDR1 SEHNR and CDR2 FQNEAQ (reference sequence). The CDR3 is 16 residues long. The V gene end was trimmed by 5 bases and the J gene end by 1 base; junction bases not matched to a gene: 9. TCRdb fed the 5' RACE reads into MiXCR, producing one record per CDR3 protein. The sample has a few hundred thousand distinct CDR3 sequences, approximately 18% seen once. The genes are TRBV7-9 and TRBJ2-5; TRBD1 aligns across 8 bases. This TCR was sampled from a man aged 50 to 60 in good health. The sequenced sample was naive T cells sorted from blood. CDR3 in DNA: TGTGCCAGCAGCGCCCGACAGGGGAAGGCCCAAGAGACCCAGTACTTC. The encoded protein is CASSARQGKAQETQYF.